One and the same sample provided the 31 T cell receptor beta chains below, sequenced in a study of blood T cells in healthy people across ages. A J-beta primer mix and a sample-barcoded 5' primer were used in a second PCR of about 6 to 12 cycles. One entry per CDR3 protein, called by TCRdb with MiXCR from the 5' RACE reads. The sample shows hundreds of thousands of distinct CDR3 sequences, approximately 30% of them seen only once. The source material was blood. The receptor source for this set is a woman older than 75 in good health.

In this sample, this clonotype turned up a few times. The genes are TRBV2 and TRBJ1-5, with D possibly being TRBD1 (5 bases). The germline V gene encodes CDR1 SNHLY and CDR2 FYNNEI. V lost 5 bases, J lost 5 bases, and 10 bases lay in between. The CDR3 loop spans 13 amino acids. The CDR3 sequence is CASSPDRYQPQHF. CDR3 DNA sequence: TGTGCCAGCAGTCCTGACAGATATCAGCCCCAGCATTTT.

The chain employs TRBV20-1 and TRBJ2-1; D perhaps matches TRBD1 (5 bases). V was clipped by 2 bases and J by 0 bases, with 14 bases between them. Germline loops: CDR1 DFQATT, CDR2 SNEGSKA (reference sequence). This CDR3 has 16 amino acids. The CDR3 region is CSARWGLTSSYNEQFF. The CDR3, as DNA: TGCAGTGCTAGATGGGGCCTGACGAGCTCCTACAATGAGCAGTTCTTC.

This clonotype was detected a few times. The chain joins TRBV7-8 to TRBJ2-6; 12 bases agree with TRBD2. With 3 bases clipped from V and 1 base from J, the junction kept 7 bases outside the gene matches. The length of the CDR3 is 19 residues. Germline lookup yields CDR1 SGHVS and CDR2 FQNEAQ. CDR3 sequence: CASSFGLAGLKSGANVLTF. The CDR3 nucleotides read TGTGCCAGCAGCTTCGGACTAGCGGGGCTTAAGTCTGGGGCCAACGTCCTGACTTTC.

On this clonotype itself: A much larger clone sits a single nucleotide away, making a read error possible. The rearrangement uses TRBV4-1 and TRBJ2-5; weak D call: TRBD1 (6 bases). Trimming shortened V by 0 bases and J by 11 bases, and 22 bases separated the two germline ends. Germline CDR1 is MGHRA and CDR2 is YSYEKL. This CDR3 is 16 amino acids long. The CDR3 DNA reads TGCGCCAGCAGCCAAGATTCTGGGGGCGCCTACAATGAGCAGTACTTC. Its translation: CASSQDSGGAYNEQYF.

With regard to this clonotype: Since a much larger clone is just one base distant, this may be a read error. V gene TRBV15 combines with J gene TRBJ2-2, with D maybe TRBD2 (6 bases). This CDR3 has 15 amino acids. Germline V lookup: CDR1 LNHNV, CDR2 YYDKDF (reference sequence). The CDR3 loop reads CATSPSGGNTGERFF. The CDR3 DNA sequence: TGTGCCACCAGCCCTTCTGGGGGGAACACCGGGGAGCGGTTTTTT.

This clonotype was recorded many times. J is TRBJ2-7 and V is TRBV6-6; the D is unclear. The CDR3 sequence is 18 residues long. CDR1 MNHNY and CDR2 SVGAGI come from the germline V gene (reference sequence). The V gene lost 0 bases and the J gene lost 0 bases, with 18 bases spanning the gap. This CDR3 is CASSYSNSRVLSSYEQYF. Written as DNA, the CDR3 is TGTGCCAGCAGTTACTCGAACTCAAGGGTTCTTAGCTCCTACGAGCAGTACTTC.

This clonotype was recorded many times. The chain links TRBV6-2 or TRBV6-3 to TRBJ1-2; D perhaps matches TRBD1 (5 bases). Trimming took 2 bases from V and 0 from J, leaving 7 bases between them. CDR1 and CDR2 (germline): MNHEY, SVGEGT. The CDR3 is made up of 14 amino acids. This CDR3 reads CASSYRQTNYGYTF. The CDR3 DNA reads as TGTGCCAGCAGTTACCGACAGACTAACTATGGCTACACCTTC.

On this clonotype: Given a much more abundant clone one base away, this may be a read error. The V gene is TRBV10-2, the J gene TRBJ2-7, with 8 bases lining up with TRBD2. Trimming at V came to 0 bases and at J to 7 bases, leaving 11 bases not matched to a gene. This CDR3 contains 16 residues. Germline CDR1 WSHSY, CDR2 SAAADI. The CDR3 DNA is TGCGCCAGCAGTGAGTCTGGGCGGGGGGCCTCCAATGAGCAGTACTTC. Amino acids: CASSESGRGASNEQYF.

This clonotype has a count of ten or more. This chain uses TRBV9 with TRBJ2-3; tentative D call: TRBD1 (5 bases). This CDR3 spans 15 amino acids. Deletions cut 1 base from V and 8 bases from J, with 17 bases between. The germline V gene has CDR1 SGDLS and CDR2 YYNGEE. The CDR3 loop is CASSVSPGSQGTQYF. The CDR3 DNA is TGTGCCAGCAGCGTATCGCCCGGAAGTCAGGGTACGCAGTATTTT.

In its sample, this clonotype was seen many times. The chain has TRBV3-1 and TRBJ2-7; TRBD1 matches at 7 bases. This CDR3 contains 13 residues. Germline CDR1 reads LGHDT; CDR2 reads YNNKEL (reference sequence). The V and J ends lost 1 base and 7 bases, in that order; junction bases with no gene match: 4. The CDR3 reads CASSQAAGGEQYF. The CDR3 coding sequence is TGTGCCAGCAGCCAAGCGGCAGGGGGAGAGCAGTACTTC.

This clonotype was observed many times. The rearrangement links TRBV7-2 to TRBJ1-4, with D unclear. Trimming took off 0 bases at V and 3 bases at J, with 8 bases between the two ends. Germline V gene sequence: CDR1 SGHTA, CDR2 FQGNSA. This CDR3 region has 15 residues. This CDR3 reads CASSLAGQANEKLFF. CDR3 coding DNA: TGTGCCAGCAGCTTAGCTGGCCAGGCTAATGAAAAACTGTTTTTT. Using reference TRBV7-2 and TRBJ1-4 for the parts outside the CDR3, the full variable domain is GAGVSQSPSNKVTEKGKDVELRCDPISGHTALYWYRQSLGQGLEFLIYFQGNSAPDKSGLPSDRFSAERTGGSVSTLTIQRTQQEDSAVYLCASSLAGQANEKLFFGSGTQLSVL.

There are a few counts of this clonotype. The rearrangement uses TRBV23-1 and TRBJ2-4; TRBD1 aligns across 9 bases. TRBV23-1 is an ORF; its function is uncertain. Trimming removed 0 bases from V and 0 bases from J; junction bases left unmatched: 9. The CDR3 length is 19 residues. The CDR3 loop reads CASSQSGQGTLIAKNIQYF. The CDR3 DNA reads TGCGCCAGCAGTCAATCCGGACAGGGGACCCTCATAGCCAAAAACATTCAGTACTTC.

This clonotype was counted ten times or more. The chain joins TRBV5-4 to TRBJ2-3; D is ambiguous. This CDR3 region has 16 residues. V was cut by 0 bases and J by 0 bases, with 11 bases left in between. Germline V gene data show CDR1 as SGHNT and CDR2 as YYREEE (reference sequence). The CDR3 is CASSLGSRTSTDTQYF. CDR3 DNA sequence: TGTGCCAGCAGCTTGGGTAGTCGCACTAGCACAGATACGCAGTATTTT.

There are many counts of this clonotype. The V gene is TRBV11-2, the J gene TRBJ1-2, with D unclear. Germline V gives CDR1 SGHAT, CDR2 FQNNGV. Trimming cost V 6 bases and J 4 bases, with 18 bases left between them. The CDR3 is made up of 15 amino acids. CDR3 nucleotides: TGTGCCAGCAGTCCTATAAGGGATTACGGCTATGGCTACACCTTC. Translating gives CASSPIRDYGYGYTF.

J is TRBJ2-1 and V is TRBV20-1, with D unclear. The CDR3 covers 17 residues. CDR1 is DFQATT, CDR2 SNEGSKA, per germline (reference sequence). The ends were cut back, 2 bases at V and 0 bases at J, with 17 bases in the middle. The CDR3 region is CSARPSRGVSSYNEQFF. Written as DNA, the CDR3 is TGCAGTGCTAGACCCTCGAGAGGCGTCTCCTCCTACAATGAGCAGTTCTTC.

The chain combines TRBV5-1 with TRBJ2-5; D is unresolved. Trimming removed 0 bases from V and 3 bases from J, with 9 bases in between. This CDR3 region has 14 residues. Germline values: CDR1 SGHRS, CDR2 YFSETQ. The CDR3 region has the DNA TGCGCCAGCAGCTTGGTCCCCGACAAAGAGACCCAGTACTTC. Encoded protein: CASSLVPDKETQYF.

Ten or more counts support this clonotype. The rearrangement links TRBV30 to TRBJ1-2, with D possibly TRBD1 on 5 matching bases. The CDR3 sequence is 13 residues long. Germline assignment: CDR1 GTSNPN and CDR2 SVGIG (reference sequence). V was pared by 1 base and J by 4 bases, with 10 bases between. CDR3 residues: CAWSAGTIYGYTF. CDR3 DNA sequence: TGTGCCTGGAGTGCCGGGACGATCTATGGCTACACCTTC.

This clonotype was seen at least ten times. The V and J genes are TRBV20-1 and TRBJ2-3, with 12 bases aligning to TRBD2. This CDR3 has 16 residues. After removal of 6 bases from V and 3 bases from J, the junction contained 10 bases not matched to a gene. Germline CDR1 reads DFQATT; CDR2 reads SNEGSKA (reference sequence). The CDR3 nucleotides are TGCAGTGCCACCCGACTAGCGGGGGAGCTAACAGATACGCAGTATTTT. Translated, it gives CSATRLAGELTDTQYF.

This clonotype occurred many times. V is TRBV9 and J is TRBJ1-2, with D uncertain. Germline V gene data show CDR1 as SGDLS and CDR2 as YYNGEE. This CDR3 is built from 15 residues. The V end was cut by 6 bases, the J end by 4 bases, with 19 bases between. The CDR3 DNA reads as TGTGCCAGCACCATGGGGTCTTTTCCCACCTATGGCTACACCTTC. Translated: CASTMGSFPTYGYTF.

This clonotype was picked up a small number of times. This chain connects TRBV4-3 to TRBJ2-5; D is undetermined. Germline lookup yields CDR1 LGHNA and CDR2 YSLEER. This CDR3 is 15 amino acids long. V was cut by 7 bases and J by 0 bases, with 15 bases left in between. CDR3 protein: CASTQALNYQETQYF. The CDR3, as DNA: TGCGCCAGCACTCAAGCCCTGAATTACCAAGAGACCCAGTACTTC.

This clonotype was recorded once. The rearrangement links TRBV24-1 to TRBJ2-1; 7 bases match TRBD2. The CDR3 is made up of 16 amino acids. V shed 5 bases and J 5 bases; nucleotides not matched to a gene: 11. From germline, CDR1 is KGHDR and CDR2 SFDVKD. This chain's CDR3 is CATSGRRGGPDNEQFF. For the CDR3, the DNA is TGTGCCACCAGTGGACGACGGGGAGGGCCTGACAATGAGCAGTTCTTC.

The chain links TRBV25-1 to TRBJ2-7; D is tentatively TRBD1 or TRBD2 (6 bases each). V lost 7 bases to trimming and J lost 3 bases, with 10 bases between them. This CDR3 is 12 amino acids long. CDR1 and CDR2 (germline): MGHDK, SYGVNS. DNA for the CDR3: TGTGCCAGCATAGGAGGGGGCTACGAGCAGTACTTC. Protein: CASIGGGYEQYF.

This clonotype came up many times. The rearrangement uses TRBV20-1 and TRBJ2-7; TRBD1 matches at 12 bases. Per germline, CDR1 DFQATT and CDR2 SNEGSKA (reference sequence). Trimming took 6 bases from V and 5 from J; bases not matched to a gene: 5. The CDR3 runs 13 residues. The CDR3 region is CSAPWDRGHEQYF. CDR3 in DNA: TGCAGTGCCCCTTGGGACAGGGGGCACGAGCAGTACTTC.

Concerning this clonotype itself: A single base separates this from a much larger clone, so it may be a read error. The J gene is TRBJ2-7, the V gene TRBV7-2; 8 bases are shared with TRBD1. Losses at the gene ends were 3 bases for V and 6 bases for J; bases not matched to a gene: 7. The germline V gene has CDR1 SGHTA and CDR2 FQGNSA. CDR3 length: 14 amino acids. DNA of the CDR3: TGTGCCAGCAGCTTGGACAGGGTCCCCGGCGAGCAGTACTTC. It codes for CASSLDRVPGEQYF.

This chain connects TRBV7-2 to TRBJ2-7; D ambiguous. CDR3 size: 12 residues. V was clipped by 8 bases and J by 0 bases, with 8 bases between them. Germline assignment: CDR1 SGHTA and CDR2 FQGNSA. This chain's CDR3 is CASGDGSYEQYF. The DNA for the CDR3 is TGTGCCAGCGGCGACGGCTCCTACGAGCAGTACTTC.

In this sample, this clonotype turned up a few times. A read error may be the cause here, since a much bigger clone is one base away. The rearrangement joins TRBV6-5 to TRBJ2-1, with unresolved D. The germline gives CDR1 MNHEY, CDR2 SVGAGI. The CDR3 has 15 amino acids. DNA for the CDR3: TGTGCCAGCAGTTACTCGGGCAGCTCCTACAATGGGCAGTTCTTC. Its translation: CASSYSGSSYNGQFF.

This clonotype was seen at least ten times. The rearrangement uses TRBV29-1 and TRBJ1-2, with D uncertain. Trimming took 6 bases from V and 4 from J, leaving 24 bases between them. Per germline, CDR1 SQVTM and CDR2 ANQGSEA. The CDR3 sequence is 16 residues long. Written as DNA, the CDR3 is TGCAGCGTCTCGGGCTCGGGGAGTATCTCTGGCTATGGCTACACCTTC. Residues: CSVSGSGSISGYGYTF.

Many counts were recorded for this clonotype. The chain carries TRBV4-2 and TRBJ2-2; D remains ambiguous. The CDR3 sequence is 15 residues long. V lost 0 bases, J lost 4 bases, and 9 bases lay in between. Germline V CDR1 and CDR2: LGHNA, YNFKEQ. CDR3: CASSQDRVSTGELFF. CDR3 DNA sequence: TGTGCCAGCAGCCAAGATAGAGTGAGCACCGGGGAGCTGTTTTTT.

This clonotype was recorded many times. As DNA, the CDR3 is TGTGCCACCCTACAAGTGGAGGGAGGAGAGACCCAGTACTTC. It codes for CATLQVEGGETQYF. J is TRBJ2-5 and V is TRBV18; perhaps TRBD2 as D (6 bases). The ends were cut back, 10 bases at V and 4 bases at J, with 19 bases in the middle. CDR1 is KGHSH, CDR2 LQKENI, per germline. The CDR3 runs to 14 residues.

This clonotype has a count of ten or more. The rearrangement joins TRBV9 to TRBJ2-5, with D possibly being TRBD2 (7 bases). The V gene lost 0 bases and the J gene lost 5 bases, with 14 bases spanning the gap. Germline CDR1 SGDLS, CDR2 YYNGEE. The CDR3 consists of 15 residues. The CDR3 loop reads CASSVGGGAQETQYF. The CDR3 bases are TGTGCCAGCAGCGTAGGTGGGGGGGCCCAGGAGACCCAGTACTTC.

This clonotype was picked up many times. The rearrangement uses TRBV7-2 and TRBJ2-5; D may be TRBD1 (5 bases). Germline lookup yields CDR1 SGHTA and CDR2 FQGNSA. Trimming stripped 4 bases from V and 3 bases from J, with 9 bases between. The CDR3 runs to 13 residues. The DNA of the CDR3 is TGTGCCAGCAGCTATGACAGTAAAGAGACCCAGTACTTC. Translation gives CASSYDSKETQYF. The variable domain in full, with the rest retrieved from reference TRBV7-2 and TRBJ2-5, is GAGVSQSPSNKVTEKGKDVELRCDPISGHTALYWYRQSLGQGLEFLIYFQGNSAPDKSGLPSDRFSAERTGGSVSTLTIQRTQQEDSAVYLCASSYDSKETQYFGPGTRLLVL.